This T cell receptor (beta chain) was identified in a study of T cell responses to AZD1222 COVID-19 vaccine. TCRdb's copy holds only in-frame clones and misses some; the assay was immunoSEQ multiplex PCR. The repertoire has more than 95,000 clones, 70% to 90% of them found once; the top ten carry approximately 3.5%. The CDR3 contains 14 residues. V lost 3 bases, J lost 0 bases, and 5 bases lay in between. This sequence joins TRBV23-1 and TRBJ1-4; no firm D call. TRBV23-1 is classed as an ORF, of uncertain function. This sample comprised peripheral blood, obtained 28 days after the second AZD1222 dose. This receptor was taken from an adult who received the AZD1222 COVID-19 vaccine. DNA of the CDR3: TGCGCCAGCAGTCAGGGTGCAACTAATGAAAAACTGTTTTTT. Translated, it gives CASSQGATNEKLFF.